The TCR beta chain under discussion was sequenced for a study of blood T cell repertoires in COVID-19. Study-level background: Some COVID-19 samples were acute and others convalescent; all came from the United States, Italy and Spain.

In the original processing: Reference gene primer amplification in the assay estimated nucleated cell counts. The data were produced by immunoSEQ multiplex PCR, yet TCRdb's version contains in-frame clones alone and is incomplete. D and trimming were read from the DNA, whereas the V and J calls and clone size are those reported in that table. The sample yields about 290,000 clones, 89% seen once. Patients at the Seattle site were enrolled during active infection and followed longitudinally. With 1 base removed from V and 1 base from J, the gap between germline ends came to 7 bases. The germline gives CDR1 LNHDA, CDR2 SQIVND (reference sequence). CDR3 length: 14 residues.

This receptor was taken from a woman in her 30s with COVID-19, enrolled during active disease. The sample taken for sequencing was peripheral blood. V and J are TRBV19 and TRBJ1-1; a possible D gene is TRBD1 (5 bases). The CDR3 region is CASSIGQGNTEAFF. Written as DNA, the CDR3 is TGTGCCAGTAGTATAGGGCAGGGGAACACTGAAGCTTTCTTT.